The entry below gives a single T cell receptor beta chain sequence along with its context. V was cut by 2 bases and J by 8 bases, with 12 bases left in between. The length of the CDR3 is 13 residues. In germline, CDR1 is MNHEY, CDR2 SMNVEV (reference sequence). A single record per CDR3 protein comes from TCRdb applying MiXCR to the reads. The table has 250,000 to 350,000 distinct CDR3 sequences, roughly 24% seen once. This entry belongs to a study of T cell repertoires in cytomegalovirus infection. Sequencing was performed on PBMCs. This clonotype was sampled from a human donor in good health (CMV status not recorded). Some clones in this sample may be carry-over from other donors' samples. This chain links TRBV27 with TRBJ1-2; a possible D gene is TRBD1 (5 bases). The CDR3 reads CASSLKFRGGYTF. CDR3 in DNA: TGTGCCAGCAGTTTAAAATTCCGGGGCGGCTACACCTTC.